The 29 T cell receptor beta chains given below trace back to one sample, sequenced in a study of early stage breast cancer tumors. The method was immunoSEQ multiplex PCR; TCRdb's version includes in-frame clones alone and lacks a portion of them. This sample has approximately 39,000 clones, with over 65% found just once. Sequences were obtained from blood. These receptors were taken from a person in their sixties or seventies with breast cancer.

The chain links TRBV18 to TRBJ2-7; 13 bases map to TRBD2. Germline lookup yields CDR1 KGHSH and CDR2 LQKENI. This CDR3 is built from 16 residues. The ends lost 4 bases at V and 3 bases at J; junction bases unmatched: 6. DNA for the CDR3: TGTGCCAGCTCACGCGGACTAGCGGGGGCCTTCTACGAGCAGTACTTC. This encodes CASSRGLAGAFYEQYF. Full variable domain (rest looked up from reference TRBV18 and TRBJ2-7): NAGVMQNPRHLVRRRGQEARLRCSPMKGHSHVYWYRQLPEEGLKFMVYLQKENIIDESGMPKERFSAEFPKEGPSILRIQQVVRGDSAAYFCASSRGLAGAFYEQYFGPGTRLTVT.

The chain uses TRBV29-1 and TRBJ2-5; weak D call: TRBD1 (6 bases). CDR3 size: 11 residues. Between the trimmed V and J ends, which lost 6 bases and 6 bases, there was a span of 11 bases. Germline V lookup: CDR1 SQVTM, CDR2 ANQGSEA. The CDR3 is CSVGTGQTQYF. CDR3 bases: TGCAGCGTAGGCACAGGGCAGACCCAGTACTTC.

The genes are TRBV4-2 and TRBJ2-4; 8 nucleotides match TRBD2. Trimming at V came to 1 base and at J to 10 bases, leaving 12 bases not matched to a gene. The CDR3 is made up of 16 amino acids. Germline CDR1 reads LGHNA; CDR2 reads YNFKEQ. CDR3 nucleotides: TGTGCCAGCAGCCAAGGATACCCGGCGGGGGGACTGATTCAGTACTTC. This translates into CASSQGYPAGGLIQYF.

This chain's CDR3 is CASYRDVNTEAFF. The DNA for the CDR3 is TGCGCCAGCTACCGCGACGTGAACACTGAAGCTTTCTTT. This sequence joins TRBV5-1 and TRBJ1-1; D unclear. The CDR3 runs 13 residues. Germline values: CDR1 SGHRS, CDR2 YFSETQ. V gave up 7 bases and J gave up 0 bases, with 10 bases separating them.

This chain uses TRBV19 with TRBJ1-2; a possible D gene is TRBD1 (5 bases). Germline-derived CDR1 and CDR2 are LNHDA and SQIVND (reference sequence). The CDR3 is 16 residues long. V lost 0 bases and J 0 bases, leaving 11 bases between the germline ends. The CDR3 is CASSIDLRGANYGYTF. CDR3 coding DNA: TGTGCCAGTAGTATAGATCTGCGAGGGGCTAACTATGGCTACACCTTC. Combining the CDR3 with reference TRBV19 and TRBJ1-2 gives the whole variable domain DGGITQSPKYLFRKEGQNVTLSCEQNLNHDAMYWYRQDPGQGLRLIYYSQIVNDFQKGDIAEGYSVSREKKESFPLTVTSAQKNPTAFYLCASSIDLRGANYGYTFGSGTRLTVV.

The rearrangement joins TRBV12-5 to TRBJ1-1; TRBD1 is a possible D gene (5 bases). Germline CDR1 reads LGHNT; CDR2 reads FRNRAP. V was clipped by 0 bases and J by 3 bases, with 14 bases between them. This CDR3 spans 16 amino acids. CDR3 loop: CASGLVLFGGYTEAFF. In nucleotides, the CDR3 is TGTGCTAGTGGTTTGGTACTTTTCGGGGGGTACACTGAAGCTTTCTTT.

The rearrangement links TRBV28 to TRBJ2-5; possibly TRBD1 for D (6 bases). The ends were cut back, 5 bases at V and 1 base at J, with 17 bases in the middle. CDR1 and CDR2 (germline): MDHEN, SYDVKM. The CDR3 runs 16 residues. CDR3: CASSPLAGQFQETQYF. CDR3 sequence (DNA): TGTGCCAGCAGTCCCCTAGCCGGACAGTTCCAAGAGACCCAGTACTTC.

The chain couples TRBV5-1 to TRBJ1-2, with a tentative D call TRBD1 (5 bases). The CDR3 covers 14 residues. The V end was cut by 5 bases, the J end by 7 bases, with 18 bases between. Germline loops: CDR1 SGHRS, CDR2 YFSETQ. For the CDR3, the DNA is TGCGCCAGCAGTGGAGGGGAAATGGTGGGTGGCTACACCTTC. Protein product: CASSGGEMVGGYTF.

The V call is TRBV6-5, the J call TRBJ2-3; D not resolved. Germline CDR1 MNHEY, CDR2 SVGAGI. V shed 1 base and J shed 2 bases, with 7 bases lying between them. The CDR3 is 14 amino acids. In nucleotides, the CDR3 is TGTGCCAGCAGTTACTTTTCCAACACAGATACGCAGTATTTT. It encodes CASSYFSNTDTQYF.

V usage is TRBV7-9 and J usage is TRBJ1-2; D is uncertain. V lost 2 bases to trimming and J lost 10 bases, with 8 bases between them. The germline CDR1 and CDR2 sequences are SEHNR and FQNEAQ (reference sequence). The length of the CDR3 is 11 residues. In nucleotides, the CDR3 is TGTGCCAGCAGCTTAAGCGGGGACTACACCTTC. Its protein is CASSLSGDYTF. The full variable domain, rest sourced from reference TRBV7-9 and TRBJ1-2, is DTGVSQNPRHKITKRGQNVTFRCDPISEHNRLYWYRQTLGQGPEFLTYFQNEAQLEKSRLLSDRFSAERPKGSFSTLEIQRTEQGDSAMYLCASSLSGDYTFGSGTRLTVV.

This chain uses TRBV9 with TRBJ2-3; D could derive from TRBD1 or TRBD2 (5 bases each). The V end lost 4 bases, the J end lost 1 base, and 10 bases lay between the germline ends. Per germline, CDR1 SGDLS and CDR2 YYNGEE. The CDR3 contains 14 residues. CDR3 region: CASSRLGGTDTQYF. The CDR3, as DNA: TGTGCCAGCAGCCGCCTGGGGGGCACAGATACGCAGTATTTT.

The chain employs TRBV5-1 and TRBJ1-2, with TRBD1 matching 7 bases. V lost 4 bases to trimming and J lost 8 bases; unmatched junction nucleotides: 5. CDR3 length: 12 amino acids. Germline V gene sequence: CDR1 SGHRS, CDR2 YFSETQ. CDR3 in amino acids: CASSRQGFGYTF. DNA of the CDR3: TGCGCCAGCAGCCGACAGGGCTTCGGCTACACCTTC.

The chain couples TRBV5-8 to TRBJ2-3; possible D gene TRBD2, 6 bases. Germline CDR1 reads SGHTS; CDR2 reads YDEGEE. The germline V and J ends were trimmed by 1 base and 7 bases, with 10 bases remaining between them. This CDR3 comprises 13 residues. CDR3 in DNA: TGTGCCAGCAGCTTGCGGGGGACGCATACGCAGTATTTT. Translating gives CASSLRGTHTQYF.

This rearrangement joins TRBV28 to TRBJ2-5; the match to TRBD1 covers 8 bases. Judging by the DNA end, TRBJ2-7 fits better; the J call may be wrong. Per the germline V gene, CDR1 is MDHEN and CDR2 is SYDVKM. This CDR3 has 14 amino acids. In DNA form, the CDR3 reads TGTGCCAGCAGCATACCGGGGACAGGTAGCGAGCAGTACTTC. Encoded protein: CASSIPGTGSEQYF.

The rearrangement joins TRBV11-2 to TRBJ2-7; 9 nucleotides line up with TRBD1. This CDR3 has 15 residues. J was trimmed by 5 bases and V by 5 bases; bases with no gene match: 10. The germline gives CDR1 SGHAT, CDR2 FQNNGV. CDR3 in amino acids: CASSPRQGGMNEQYF. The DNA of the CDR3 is TGTGCCAGCAGCCCTCGACAGGGGGGGATGAACGAGCAGTACTTC.

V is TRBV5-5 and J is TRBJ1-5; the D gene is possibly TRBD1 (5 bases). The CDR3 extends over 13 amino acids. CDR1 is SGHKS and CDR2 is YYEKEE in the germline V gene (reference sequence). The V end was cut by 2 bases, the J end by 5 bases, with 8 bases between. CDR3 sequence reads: CASSLGVDQPQHF. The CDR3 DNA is TGTGCCAGCAGCTTAGGGGTGGATCAGCCCCAGCATTTT.

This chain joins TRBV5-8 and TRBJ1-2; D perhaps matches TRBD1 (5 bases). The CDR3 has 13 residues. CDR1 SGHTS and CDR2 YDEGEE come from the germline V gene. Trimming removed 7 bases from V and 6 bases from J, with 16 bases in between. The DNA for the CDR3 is TGTGCCAGCCTCAGATGGGGGGGAAATGGCTACACCTTC. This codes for CASLRWGGNGYTF.

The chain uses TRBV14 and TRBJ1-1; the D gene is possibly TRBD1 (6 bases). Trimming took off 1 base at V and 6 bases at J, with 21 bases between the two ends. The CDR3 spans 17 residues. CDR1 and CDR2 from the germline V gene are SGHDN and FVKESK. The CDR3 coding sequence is TGTGCCAGCAGCCAAGTTACAGGGTTTGTGGCGGACTCTGAAGCTTTCTTT. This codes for CASSQVTGFVADSEAFF.

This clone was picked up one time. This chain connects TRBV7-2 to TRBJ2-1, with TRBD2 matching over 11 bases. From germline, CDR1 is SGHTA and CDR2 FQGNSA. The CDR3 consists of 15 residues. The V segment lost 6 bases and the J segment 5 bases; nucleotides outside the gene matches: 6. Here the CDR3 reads CASRRGLAANNEQFF. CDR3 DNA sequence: TGTGCCAGCAGAAGGGGACTAGCGGCAAACAATGAGCAGTTCTTC.

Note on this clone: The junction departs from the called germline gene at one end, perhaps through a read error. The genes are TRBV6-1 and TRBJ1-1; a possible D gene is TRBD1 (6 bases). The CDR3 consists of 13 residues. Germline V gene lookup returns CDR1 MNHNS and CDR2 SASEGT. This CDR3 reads CASSGYWTAGSPF. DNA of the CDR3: TGTGCCAGCAGTGGCTATTGGACAGCTGGTAGTCCCTTT.

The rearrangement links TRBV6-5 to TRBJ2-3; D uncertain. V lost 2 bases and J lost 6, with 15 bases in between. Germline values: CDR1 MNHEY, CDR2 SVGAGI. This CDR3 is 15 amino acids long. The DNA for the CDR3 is TGTGCCAGCAGTTACGATATGTGGGCCCGGGATACGCAGTATTTT. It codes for CASSYDMWARDTQYF.

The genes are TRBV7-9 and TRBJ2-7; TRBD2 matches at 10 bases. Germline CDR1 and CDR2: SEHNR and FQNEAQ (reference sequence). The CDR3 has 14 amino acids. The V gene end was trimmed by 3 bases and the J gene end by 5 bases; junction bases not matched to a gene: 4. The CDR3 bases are TGTGCCAGCAGCTTTGGGCTAGCGGGAGACGAGCAGTACTTC. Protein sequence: CASSFGLAGDEQYF. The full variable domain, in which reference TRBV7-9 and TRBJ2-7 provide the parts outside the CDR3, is DTGVSQNPRHKITKRGQNVTFRCDPISEHNRLYWYRQTLGQGPEFLTYFQNEAQLEKSRLLSDRFSAERPKGSFSTLEIQRTEQGDSAMYLCASSFGLAGDEQYFGPGTRLTVT.

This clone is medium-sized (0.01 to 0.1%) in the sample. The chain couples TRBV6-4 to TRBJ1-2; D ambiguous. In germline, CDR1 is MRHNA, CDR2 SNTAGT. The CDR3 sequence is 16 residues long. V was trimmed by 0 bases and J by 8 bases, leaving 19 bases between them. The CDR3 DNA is TGTGCCAGCAGTGACTCGGCGGGAGGGTCGTCAGGAGGCTACACCTTC. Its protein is CASSDSAGGSSGGYTF.

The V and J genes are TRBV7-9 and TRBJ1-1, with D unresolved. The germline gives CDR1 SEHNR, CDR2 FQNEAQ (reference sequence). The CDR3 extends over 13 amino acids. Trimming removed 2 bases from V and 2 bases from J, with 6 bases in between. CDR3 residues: CASSLIFNTEAFF. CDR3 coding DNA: TGTGCCAGCAGCTTAATCTTCAACACTGAAGCTTTCTTT.

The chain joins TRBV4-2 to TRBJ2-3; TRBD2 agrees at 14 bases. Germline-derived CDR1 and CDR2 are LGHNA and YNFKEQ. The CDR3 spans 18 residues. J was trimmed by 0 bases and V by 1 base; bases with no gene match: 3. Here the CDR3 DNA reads TGTGCCAGCAGCCAAGGACTAGCGGGGGGGCCTAGCACAGATACGCAGTATTTT. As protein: CASSQGLAGGPSTDTQYF.

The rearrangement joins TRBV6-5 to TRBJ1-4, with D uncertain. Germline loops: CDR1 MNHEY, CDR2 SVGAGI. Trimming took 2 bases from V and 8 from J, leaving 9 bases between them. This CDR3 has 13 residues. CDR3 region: CASSYNQREKLFF. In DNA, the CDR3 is TGTGCCAGCAGTTACAACCAGAGGGAAAAACTGTTTTTT.

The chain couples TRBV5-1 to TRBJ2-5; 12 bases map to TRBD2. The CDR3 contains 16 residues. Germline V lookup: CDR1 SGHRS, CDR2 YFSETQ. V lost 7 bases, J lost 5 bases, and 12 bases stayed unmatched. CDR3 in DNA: TGCGCCAGCGCGACAAAGACTAGCGGGAGTAAGGAGACCCAGTACTTC. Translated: CASATKTSGSKETQYF.

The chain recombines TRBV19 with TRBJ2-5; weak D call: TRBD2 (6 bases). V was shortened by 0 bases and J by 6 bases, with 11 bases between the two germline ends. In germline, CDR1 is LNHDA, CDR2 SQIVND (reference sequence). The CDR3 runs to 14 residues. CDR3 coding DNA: TGTGCCAGTAGTATAGAGGAGGGACGGCAGACCCAGTACTTC. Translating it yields CASSIEEGRQTQYF. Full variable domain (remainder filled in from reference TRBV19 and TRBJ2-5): DGGITQSPKYLFRKEGQNVTLSCEQNLNHDAMYWYRQDPGQGLRLIYYSQIVNDFQKGDIAEGYSVSREKKESFPLTVTSAQKNPTAFYLCASSIEEGRQTQYFGPGTRLLVL.

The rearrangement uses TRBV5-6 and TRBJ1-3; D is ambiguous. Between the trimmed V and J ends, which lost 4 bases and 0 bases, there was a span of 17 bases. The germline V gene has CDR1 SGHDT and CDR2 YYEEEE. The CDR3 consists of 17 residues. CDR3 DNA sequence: TGTGCCAGCAGCCAGGTATGGTCAGCCAGCTCTGGAAACACCATATATTTT. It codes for CASSQVWSASSGNTIYF.